This T cell receptor (beta chain) was sequenced for a study of stem cell transplantation in POMP-related autoinflammatory disease. Looking at the study overall: Impaired MHC class I-dependent CD8+ differentiation was hypothesized from defective thymoproteasomes.

The table came from immunoSEQ multiplex PCR; TCRdb's copy has only in-frame clones and leaves some out. The sample lists 9,100 or so clones; roughly 80% were seen once. The receptor's source is a human patient with POMP-related autoinflammation and immune dysregulation (PRAID). Some T cells may have originated in the graft donor. The sequencing used CD4+ T cells from PBMCs, collected after stem cell transplantation.

The CDR3 here is CASSSLIRQGILNTIYF. The CDR3 DNA is TGTGCCAGCAGCTCCTTAATCCGACAGGGGATCTTAAACACCATATATTTT. The chain joins TRBV7-8 to TRBJ1-3; 8 bases map to TRBD1. From germline, CDR1 is SGHVS and CDR2 FQNEAQ. This CDR3 has 17 residues. Losses at the gene ends were 4 bases for V and 6 bases for J; bases not matched to a gene: 14.